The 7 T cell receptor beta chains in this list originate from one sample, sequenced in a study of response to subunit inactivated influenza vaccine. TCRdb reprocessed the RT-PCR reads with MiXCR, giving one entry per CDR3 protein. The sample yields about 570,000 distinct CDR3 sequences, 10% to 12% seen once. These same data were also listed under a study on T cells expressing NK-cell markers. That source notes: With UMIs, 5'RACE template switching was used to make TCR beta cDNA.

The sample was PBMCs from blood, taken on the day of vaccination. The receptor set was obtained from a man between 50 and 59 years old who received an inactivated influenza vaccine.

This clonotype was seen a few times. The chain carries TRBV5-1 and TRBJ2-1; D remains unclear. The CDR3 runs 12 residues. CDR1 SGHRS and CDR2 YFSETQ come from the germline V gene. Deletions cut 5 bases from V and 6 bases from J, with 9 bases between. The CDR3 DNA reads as TGCGCCAGCAGTCTAAACGGCAATGAGCAGTTCTTC. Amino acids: CASSLNGNEQFF.

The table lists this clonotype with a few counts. The CDR3 is CASSYSGTLDHEQYF. The CDR3 bases are TGCGCCAGCAGTTATTCCGGGACCCTGGACCACGAGCAGTACTTC. The rearrangement joins TRBV5-1 to TRBJ2-7; D may correspond to TRBD1 or TRBD2 (5 bases each). CDR3 size: 15 residues. Trimming removed 5 bases from V and 5 bases from J, with 20 bases in between. CDR1 is SGHRS and CDR2 is YFSETQ in the germline V gene. Supplemented by reference TRBV5-1 and TRBJ2-7, the full variable domain reads KAGVTQTPRYLIKTRGQQVTLSCSPISGHRSVSWYQQTPGQGLQFLFEYFSETQRNKGNFPGRFSGRQFSNSRSEMNVSTLELGDSALYLCASSYSGTLDHEQYFGPGTRLTVT.

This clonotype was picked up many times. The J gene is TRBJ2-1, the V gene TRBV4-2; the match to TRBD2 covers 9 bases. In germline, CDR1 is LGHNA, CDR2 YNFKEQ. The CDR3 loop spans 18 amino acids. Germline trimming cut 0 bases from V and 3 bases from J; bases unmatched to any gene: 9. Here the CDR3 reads CASSQDPQASGNYNEQFF. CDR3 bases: TGTGCCAGCAGCCAAGATCCCCAGGCTAGCGGGAACTACAATGAGCAGTTCTTC.

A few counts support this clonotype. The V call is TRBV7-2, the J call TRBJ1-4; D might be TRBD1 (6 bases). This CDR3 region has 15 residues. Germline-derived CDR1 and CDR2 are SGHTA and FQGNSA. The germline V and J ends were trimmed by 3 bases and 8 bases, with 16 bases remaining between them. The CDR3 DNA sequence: TGTGCCAGCAGCTTTCCACCCTCGACAGGAGAAAAACTGTTTTTT. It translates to CASSFPPSTGEKLFF. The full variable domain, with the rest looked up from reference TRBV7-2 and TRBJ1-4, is GAGVSQSPSNKVTEKGKDVELRCDPISGHTALYWYRQSLGQGLEFLIYFQGNSAPDKSGLPSDRFSAERTGGSVSTLTIQRTQQEDSAVYLCASSFPPSTGEKLFFGSGTQLSVL.

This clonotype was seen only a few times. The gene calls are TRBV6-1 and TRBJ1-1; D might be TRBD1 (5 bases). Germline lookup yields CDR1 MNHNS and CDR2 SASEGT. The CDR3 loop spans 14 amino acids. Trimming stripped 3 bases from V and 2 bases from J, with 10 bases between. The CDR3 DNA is TGTGCCAGCAGTGATGGGGGGTCAAACACTGAAGCTTTCTTT. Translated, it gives CASSDGGSNTEAFF.

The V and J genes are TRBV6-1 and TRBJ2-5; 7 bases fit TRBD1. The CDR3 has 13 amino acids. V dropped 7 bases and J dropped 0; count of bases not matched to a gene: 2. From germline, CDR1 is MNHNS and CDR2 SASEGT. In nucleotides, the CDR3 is TGTGCCAGCAAGGACAGGTACCAAGAGACCCAGTACTTC. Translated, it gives CASKDRYQETQYF.

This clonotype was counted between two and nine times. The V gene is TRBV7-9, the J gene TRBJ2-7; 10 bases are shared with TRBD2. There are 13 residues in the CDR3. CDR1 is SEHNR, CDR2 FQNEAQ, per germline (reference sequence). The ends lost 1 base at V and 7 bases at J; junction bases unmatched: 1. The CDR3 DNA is TGTGCCAGCAGCTTAGGGGGACTAGCGGAGCAGTACTTC. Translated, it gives CASSLGGLAEQYF.